A single sample gave rise to the 30 T cell receptor beta chains below, sequenced in a study of T cells in tuberculosis. Profiled with immunoSEQ multiplex PCR; TCRdb holds only in-frame clones, not every one. This sample has 20,000 to 25,000 clones; 75% to 90% occur once, and the top ten carry 14% to 15%. The sequenced sample was PBMCs. The receptors stem from a donor aged 5 to 30 with latent tuberculosis or without tuberculosis infection.

CDR3 residues: CASSPRTGLQETQYF. CDR3 in DNA: TGTGCCAGCAGCCCCCGGACAGGGCTCCAAGAGACCCAGTACTTC. The rearrangement joins TRBV4-2 to TRBJ2-5; 8 nucleotides line up with TRBD1. Trimming removed 4 bases from V and 1 base from J; junction bases left unmatched: 5. The CDR3 sequence is 15 residues long. Germline CDR1 and CDR2: LGHNA and YNFKEQ.

The chain combines TRBV5-8 with TRBJ2-1; 7 positions match TRBD2. With 4 bases clipped from V and 1 base from J, the junction kept 8 bases outside the gene matches. There are 16 residues in the CDR3. In germline, CDR1 is SGHTS, CDR2 YDEGEE. CDR3 nucleotide sequence: TGTGCCAGCAGCGCATTTGACGGGGGGTCCTACAATGAGCAGTTCTTC. Translating it yields CASSAFDGGSYNEQFF. The whole variable domain, filled in from reference TRBV5-8 and TRBJ2-1, reads EAGVTQSPTHLIKTRGQQATLRCSPISGHTSVYWYQQALGLGLQFLLWYDEGEERNRGNFPPRFSGRQFPNYSSELNVNALELEDSALYLCASSAFDGGSYNEQFFGPGTRLTVL.

The CDR3 region is CSADWDQDRLLGEETQYF. As DNA, the CDR3 is TGCAGCGCTGACTGGGACCAGGACAGGCTATTAGGGGAAGAGACCCAGTACTTC. The J gene is TRBJ2-5, the V gene TRBV29-1; 7 nucleotides agree with TRBD1. The germline CDR1 and CDR2 sequences are SQVTM and ANQGSEA. CDR3 size: 18 residues. The V and J ends lost 7 bases and 3 bases, in that order; junction bases with no gene match: 23.

The V gene is TRBV10-1, the J gene TRBJ2-1; possible D gene TRBD2, 6 bases. Germline V gene data show CDR1 as WNHNN and CDR2 as SYGVQD (reference sequence). V was cut by 3 bases and J by 7 bases, with 13 bases left in between. The CDR3 runs 14 residues. The CDR3 DNA reads TGCGCCAGCAGTGACCAGGGACGGGGGAATGAGCAGTTCTTC. Residues: CASSDQGRGNEQFF.

The chain carries TRBV13 and TRBJ2-7; 10 bases align to TRBD2. CDR1 and CDR2 (germline): PRHDT, FYEKMQ (reference sequence). The CDR3 runs 15 residues. Trimming cost V 3 bases and J 5 bases; bases outside gene matches: 7. CDR3 loop: CASSLAVAGGHEQYF. CDR3 nucleotide sequence: TGTGCCAGCAGCTTGGCGGTAGCGGGGGGTCACGAGCAGTACTTC.

The genes are TRBV27 and TRBJ1-5; D perhaps matches TRBD1 (5 bases). This CDR3 contains 12 residues. Trimming took 6 bases from V and 9 from J, leaving 12 bases between them. Germline V gene sequence: CDR1 MNHEY, CDR2 SMNVEV (reference sequence). CDR3 nucleotides: TGTGCCAGCAGAGATCCCCAGGGGCCCCAGCATTTT. It encodes CASRDPQGPQHF.

The V and J genes are TRBV7-3 and TRBJ2-1, with TRBD2 as a possible D gene (5 bases). Trimming removed 5 bases from V and 6 bases from J, with 11 bases in between. CDR1 and CDR2 (germline): SGHTA, FQGTGA. The CDR3 is 13 residues long. Here the CDR3 DNA reads TGTGCCAGCAGCAAACCCAGCGGCAATGAGCAGTTCTTC. It is translated as CASSKPSGNEQFF. The full variable domain, in which reference TRBV7-3 and TRBJ2-1 provide the parts outside the CDR3, is GAGVSQTPSNKVTEKGKYVELRCDPISGHTALYWYRQSLGQGPEFLIYFQGTGAADDSGLPNDRFFAVRPEGSVSTLKIQRTERGDSAVYLCASSKPSGNEQFFGPGTRLTVL.

This clone was recorded once. The V and J genes are TRBV28 and TRBJ1-1; 7 bases are a match to TRBD1. This CDR3 spans 12 amino acids. After removal of 3 bases from V and 5 bases from J, the junction contained 0 bases not matched to a gene. The germline V gene has CDR1 MDHEN and CDR2 SYDVKM. The CDR3 loop is CASSLTGTEAFF. The CDR3 DNA follows: TGTGCCAGCAGTTTGACAGGGACTGAAGCTTTCTTT. The full variable domain, its missing parts supplied by reference TRBV28 and TRBJ1-1, is DVKVTQSSRYLVKRTGEKVFLECVQDMDHENMFWYRQDPGLGLRLIYFSYDVKMKEKGDIPEGYSVSREKKERFSLILESASTNQTSMYLCASSLTGTEAFFGQGTRLTVV.

CDR3 region: CAISDGTGVGQPQHF. The CDR3 coding sequence is TGTGCCATCAGTGATGGGACAGGGGTGGGTCAGCCCCAGCATTTT. V and J are TRBV10-3 and TRBJ1-5, with 10 nucleotides matching TRBD1. Germline-derived CDR1 and CDR2 are ENHRY and SYGVKD. The CDR3 extends over 15 amino acids. V trimming: 3 bases; J trimming: 6 bases; junction bases outside the gene matches: 5.

The chain recombines TRBV12-5 with TRBJ2-3; 10 bases align to TRBD2. CDR1 and CDR2 (germline): LGHNT, FRNRAP. J gave up 1 base and V 7 bases, and 11 bases lay outside the gene matches. The CDR3 runs 17 residues. In DNA form, the CDR3 reads TGTGCTAGTGCCCAAAAAAGCGGGGGGGCCGGCACAGATACGCAGTATTTT. Translation: CASAQKSGGAGTDTQYF.

The chain is built from TRBV13 and TRBJ2-5; D is unresolved. The germline CDR1 and CDR2 sequences are PRHDT and FYEKMQ (reference sequence). Trimming stripped 3 bases from V and 1 base from J, with 6 bases between. This CDR3 contains 13 residues. In nucleotides, the CDR3 is TGTGCCAGCAGCTTGGGCAGCCAAGAGACCCAGTACTTC. This codes for CASSLGSQETQYF. The full variable domain, rest sourced from reference TRBV13 and TRBJ2-5, is AAGVIQSPRHLIKEKRETATLKCYPIPRHDTVYWYQQGPGQDPQFLISFYEKMQSDKGSIPDRFSAQQFSDYHSELNMSSLELGDSALYFCASSLGSQETQYFGPGTRLLVL.

The chain carries TRBV19 and TRBJ1-1, with unresolved D. The V end lost 10 bases, the J end lost 4 bases, and 10 bases lay between the germline ends. CDR3 length equals 11 residues. Germline V gene lookup returns CDR1 LNHDA and CDR2 SQIVND (reference sequence). CDR3 sequence (DNA): TGTGCCACCGTTGGCGGCACTGAAGCTTTCTTT. Its protein product is CATVGGTEAFF.

The chain is built from TRBV5-1 and TRBJ1-5, with D perhaps TRBD1 (6 bases). The CDR3 is 15 amino acids. The germline V gene has CDR1 SGHRS and CDR2 YFSETQ. The V end lost 0 bases, the J end lost 6 bases, and 13 bases lay between the germline ends. The CDR3 here is CASSLEGEWVQPQHF. CDR3 in DNA: TGCGCCAGCAGCTTGGAGGGGGAGTGGGTTCAGCCCCAGCATTTT. The full variable domain, rest sourced from reference TRBV5-1 and TRBJ1-5, is KAGVTQTPRYLIKTRGQQVTLSCSPISGHRSVSWYQQTPGQGLQFLFEYFSETQRNKGNFPGRFSGRQFSNSRSEMNVSTLELGDSALYLCASSLEGEWVQPQHFGDGTRLSIL.

This clone showed up just a few times. This chain links TRBV7-2 with TRBJ1-2; TRBD1 matches at 7 bases. This CDR3 spans 15 amino acids. Trimming at V came to 3 bases and at J to 1 base, leaving 5 bases not matched to a gene. The germline CDR1 and CDR2 sequences are SGHTA and FQGNSA. In nucleotides, the CDR3 is TGTGCCAGCAGCTTTGTATCAGGGGGTAACTATGGCTACACCTTC. Its translation is CASSFVSGGNYGYTF.

J is TRBJ2-3 and V is TRBV27, with unresolved D. The germline gives CDR1 MNHEY, CDR2 SMNVEV (reference sequence). The CDR3 has 13 amino acids. V dropped 7 bases and J dropped 2 bases, with 10 bases sitting between them. The CDR3 region is CASTLSFTDTQYF. CDR3 nucleotides: TGTGCCAGCACCCTTTCCTTCACAGATACGCAGTATTTT.

This clone has more than one count but fewer than ten. The chain joins TRBV13 to TRBJ2-3, with 10 bases identical to TRBD2. Germline values: CDR1 PRHDT, CDR2 FYEKMQ (reference sequence). The V gene end was trimmed by 5 bases and the J gene end by 3 bases; junction bases not matched to a gene: 8. The CDR3 length is 16 residues. The CDR3, as DNA: TGTGCCAGCAGCCCAAACCTAGCGGGGGCGACAGATACGCAGTATTTT. It yields the protein CASSPNLAGATDTQYF.

This rearrangement joins TRBV7-8 to TRBJ2-5; 7 bases agree with TRBD2. The germline V gene has CDR1 SGHVS and CDR2 FQNEAQ. V was pared by 0 bases and J by 0 bases, with 1 base of the junction left unmatched. The CDR3 extends over 15 amino acids. The chain's CDR3 is CASSLAGGYQETQYF. The CDR3 coding sequence is TGTGCCAGCAGCTTAGCGGGGGGGTACCAAGAGACCCAGTACTTC.

The V and J genes are TRBV4-3 and TRBJ2-7, with D possibly being TRBD2 (5 bases). CDR1 is LGHNA and CDR2 is YSLEER in the germline V gene. V lost 0 bases to trimming and J lost 7 bases, with 13 bases between them. The CDR3 loop spans 14 amino acids. In DNA form, the CDR3 reads TGCGCCAGCAGCCAAGATGGGCCTAGCCGGGAGCAGTACTTC. It translates to CASSQDGPSREQYF.

The V and J genes are TRBV19 and TRBJ1-3, with D perhaps matching TRBD1 (5 bases). Trimming cost V 3 bases and J 0 bases, with 9 bases left between them. The length of the CDR3 is 15 residues. Germline V gene lookup returns CDR1 LNHDA and CDR2 SQIVND (reference sequence). The DNA of the CDR3 is TGTGCCAGTAGTATCAGGGATGGCTCTGGAAACACCATATATTTT. Protein: CASSIRDGSGNTIYF.

There are a few counts of this clone. This chain joins TRBV29-1 and TRBJ2-1; D not certain. V was cut by 3 bases and J by 6 bases, with 9 bases left in between. Per germline, CDR1 SQVTM and CDR2 ANQGSEA. The CDR3 length is 12 residues. The CDR3 bases are TGCAGCGTTGATGCGATCGCCAATGAGCAGTTCTTC. Protein: CSVDAIANEQFF.

The chain employs TRBV4-2 and TRBJ2-1; D is undetermined. Per germline, CDR1 LGHNA and CDR2 YNFKEQ. The CDR3 is made up of 13 amino acids. The V end lost 0 bases, the J end lost 8 bases, and 8 bases lay between the germline ends. This CDR3 is CASSQDSGHEQFF. CDR3 sequence (DNA): TGTGCCAGCAGCCAAGATTCAGGCCATGAGCAGTTCTTC.

This rearrangement joins TRBV30 to TRBJ2-1, with D possibly being TRBD2 (6 bases). The V end lost 2 bases, the J end lost 2 bases, and 10 bases lay between the germline ends. Germline assignment: CDR1 GTSNPN and CDR2 SVGIG (reference sequence). The CDR3 covers 14 residues. CDR3 in amino acids: CAWSNRGTYNEQFF. As DNA, the CDR3 is TGTGCCTGGAGTAACCGGGGGACCTACAATGAGCAGTTCTTC.

The V call is TRBV10-2, the J call TRBJ2-7; D is uncertain. Germline values: CDR1 WSHSY, CDR2 SAAADI. The CDR3 contains 14 residues. V lost 0 bases and J 5 bases, leaving 11 bases between the germline ends. The CDR3 loop is CASSESYRRDEQYF. In DNA, the CDR3 is TGCGCCAGCAGTGAGTCATATCGTCGAGACGAGCAGTACTTC.

The chain couples TRBV29-1 to TRBJ1-2; TRBD1 matches 8 bases. CDR3 length: 14 residues. The V and J ends lost 1 base and 2 bases, in that order; junction bases with no gene match: 3. In germline, CDR1 is SQVTM, CDR2 ANQGSEA. The CDR3 reads CSVEVDRVNYGYTF. The CDR3 region has the DNA TGCAGCGTTGAAGTGGACAGGGTAAACTATGGCTACACCTTC.

This clone was seen once. The chain uses TRBV7-2 and TRBJ1-4, with D perhaps matching TRBD1 (5 bases). V lost 5 bases, J lost 5 bases, and 12 bases lay in between. This CDR3 contains 14 residues. Germline assignment: CDR1 SGHTA and CDR2 FQGNSA. The CDR3 sequence is CASSLRGLNEKLFF. The CDR3 DNA sequence: TGTGCCAGCAGCCTCCGGGGGTTGAATGAAAAACTGTTTTTT.

CDR3 sequence: CASSTRPGNSPLHF. CDR3 coding DNA: TGTGCCAGCAGCACCCGCCCAGGGAATTCACCCCTCCACTTT. V and J are TRBV7-3 and TRBJ1-6; possible D gene TRBD1, 5 bases. Trimming stripped 5 bases from V and 7 bases from J, with 12 bases between. The CDR3 is made up of 14 amino acids. The germline CDR1 and CDR2 sequences are SGHTA and FQGTGA.

The gene calls are TRBV14 and TRBJ1-4, with unresolved D. The CDR3 is 13 residues long. The germline V and J ends were trimmed by 3 bases and 4 bases, with 6 bases remaining between them. Per germline, CDR1 SGHDN and CDR2 FVKESK. Here the CDR3 reads CASSQQLNEKLFF. The CDR3 nucleotides read TGTGCCAGCAGCCAGCAACTTAATGAAAAACTGTTTTTT.

CDR3 DNA sequence: TGCGCCAGCAGCTTGGGTACAGGGGGCCCCTACAATGAGCAGTTCTTC. Encoded protein: CASSLGTGGPYNEQFF. The V gene is TRBV5-1, the J gene TRBJ2-1, with 9 nucleotides matching TRBD1. Per germline, CDR1 SGHRS and CDR2 YFSETQ. The CDR3 is made up of 16 amino acids. V trimming: 0 bases; J trimming: 2 bases; junction bases outside the gene matches: 3.

The table lists this clone with a count of one. The rearrangement uses TRBV2 and TRBJ1-1; the D is unclear. This CDR3 has 12 residues. Germline CDR1 and CDR2: SNHLY and FYNNEI. The V and J ends lost 5 bases and 3 bases respectively, with 7 bases between them. CDR3 DNA: TGTGCCAGCAGTAAAATATACACTGAAGCTTTCTTT. Encoded protein: CASSKIYTEAFF.

This clone appeared once. The chain has TRBV7-8 and TRBJ1-1; 8 bases map to TRBD1. Germline V gene sequence: CDR1 SGHVS, CDR2 FQNEAQ. After removal of 5 bases from V and 7 bases from J, the junction contained 18 bases not matched to a gene. CDR3 length: 17 amino acids. CDR3 DNA sequence: TGTGCCAGCAGCGAAAAATTGGACAGGGCCCCCTGGGGTGAAGCTTTCTTT. Its translation: CASSEKLDRAPWGEAFF. The full variable domain, with the rest looked up from reference TRBV7-8 and TRBJ1-1, is GAGVSQSPRYKVAKRGQDVALRCDPISGHVSLFWYQQALGQGPEFLTYFQNEAQLDKSGLPSDRFFAERPEGSVSTLKIQRTQQEDSAVYLCASSEKLDRAPWGEAFFGQGTRLTVV.